This TCR beta chain was recovered during a study of identical twins. TCRdb independently ran MiXCR on the 5' RACE reads; one entry per CDR3 protein. The table records just over 500,000 distinct CDR3 sequences, roughly a fifth of them present only once. This clonotype showed up just a few times. The CDR3 has 13 amino acids. With 8 bases removed from V and 10 bases from J, the gap between germline ends came to 19 bases. Germline V gene data show CDR1 as MRHNA and CDR2 as SNTAGT. These same data were also listed under a study on T cells expressing NK-cell markers. Turning to that study: With respect to HCMV, seven of the eight sequenced donors were seropositive, and one was seronegative.

This receptor was obtained from a woman aged 18-35 years in good health. Input material: CD4+ T cells sorted from blood. The rearrangement uses TRBV6-4 and TRBJ2-3, with D unclear. CDR3 in amino acids: CASADRGLGPQYF. CDR3 bases: TGTGCCAGCGCAGACCGAGGTTTGGGTCCGCAGTATTTT.